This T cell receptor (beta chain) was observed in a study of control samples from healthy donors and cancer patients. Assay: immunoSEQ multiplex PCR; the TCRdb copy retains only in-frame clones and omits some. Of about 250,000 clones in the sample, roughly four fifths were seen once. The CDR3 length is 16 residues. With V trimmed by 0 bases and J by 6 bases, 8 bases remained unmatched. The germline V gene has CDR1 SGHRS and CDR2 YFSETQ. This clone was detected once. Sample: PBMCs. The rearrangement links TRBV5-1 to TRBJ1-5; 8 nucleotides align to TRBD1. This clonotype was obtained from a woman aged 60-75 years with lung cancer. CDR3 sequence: CASSLGTGSGAQPQHF. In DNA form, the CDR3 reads TGCGCCAGCAGCTTGGGGACAGGGTCGGGCGCTCAGCCCCAGCATTTT.